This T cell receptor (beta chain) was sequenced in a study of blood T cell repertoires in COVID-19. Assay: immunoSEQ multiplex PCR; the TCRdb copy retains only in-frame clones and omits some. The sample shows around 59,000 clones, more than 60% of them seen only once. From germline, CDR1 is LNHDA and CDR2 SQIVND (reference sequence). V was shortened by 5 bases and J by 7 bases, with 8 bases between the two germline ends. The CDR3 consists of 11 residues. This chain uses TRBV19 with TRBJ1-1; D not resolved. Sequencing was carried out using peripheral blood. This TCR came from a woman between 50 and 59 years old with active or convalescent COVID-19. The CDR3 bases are TGTGCCAGTAGTGCCCACATTGAAGCTTTCTTT. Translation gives CASSAHIEAFF.